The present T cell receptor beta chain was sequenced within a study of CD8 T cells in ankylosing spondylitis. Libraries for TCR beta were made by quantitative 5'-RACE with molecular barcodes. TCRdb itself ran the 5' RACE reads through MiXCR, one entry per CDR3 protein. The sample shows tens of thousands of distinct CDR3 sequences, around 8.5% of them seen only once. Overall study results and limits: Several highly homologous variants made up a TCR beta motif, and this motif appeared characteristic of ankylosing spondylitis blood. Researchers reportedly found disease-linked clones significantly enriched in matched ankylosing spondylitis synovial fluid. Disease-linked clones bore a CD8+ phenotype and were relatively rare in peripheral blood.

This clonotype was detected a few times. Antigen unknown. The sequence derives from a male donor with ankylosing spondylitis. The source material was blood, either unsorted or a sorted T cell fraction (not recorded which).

CDR3 region: CASRTGTENNSPLHF. CDR3 coding DNA: TGTGCCAGCAGAACCGGGACAGAAAATAATTCACCCCTCCACTTT. The chain carries TRBV6-1 and TRBJ1-6; 7 bases map to TRBD1. Germline CDR1 reads MNHNS; CDR2 reads SASEGT. J was trimmed by 5 bases and V by 6 bases; bases with no gene match: 7. The CDR3 is 15 residues long.